Sequencing of this TCR beta chain was carried out in a study of control samples from healthy donors and cancer patients. Trimming took 4 bases from V and 2 from J; bases not matched to a gene: 9. This CDR3 has 16 residues. Germline V CDR1 and CDR2: SEHNR, FQNEAQ (reference sequence). TCRdb's table, derived via immunoSEQ multiplex PCR, lists solely in-frame clones and lacks some. The sample shows 70,000 to 100,000 clones, over 85% of them seen only once. The chain uses TRBV7-9 and TRBJ2-3; TRBD2 agrees at 7 bases. The TCR originated in a woman aged 55 to 70 with head and neck cancer. The sample consisted of PBMCs. As DNA, the CDR3 is TGTGCCAGCAGCTCAAGACGGGGGGAATACACAGATACGCAGTATTTT. It encodes CASSSRRGEYTDTQYF.